These 3 T cell receptor beta chains were sequenced from one sample in a study of cytomegalovirus exposure and HLA in healthy donors. Vbeta (60) and Jbeta (13) primers were used in the PCR. Data came from immunoSEQ multiplex PCR; TCRdb stores just in-frame clones and leaves some out. Of some 89,000 clones in the sample, about 78% are singletons; the top ten hold roughly 4%. Material: PBMCs. All receptors come from a woman aged 40 to 50 in good health and CMV-seropositive.

The CDR3 DNA reads TGTGCCAGCAGCTTGGGGCAGGGCATTATCTACGAGCAGTACTTC. This gives the protein CASSLGQGIIYEQYF. This chain connects TRBV5-6 to TRBJ2-7, with a weak D call TRBD1 (5 bases). The CDR3 spans 15 residues. V dropped 0 bases and J dropped 3 bases, with 13 bases sitting between them. Germline CDR1 is SGHDT and CDR2 is YYEEEE.

This clone has a single count. The chain uses TRBV18 and TRBJ1-2, with 7 bases matching TRBD1. CDR1 and CDR2 (germline): KGHSH, LQKENI. With 5 bases clipped from V and 2 bases from J, the junction kept 2 bases outside the gene matches. The CDR3 consists of 13 residues. The CDR3 region has the DNA TGTGCCAGCTCATCGGACAGGAACTATGGCTACACCTTC. This gives the protein CASSSDRNYGYTF.

The chain recombines TRBV28 with TRBJ1-1; 8 nucleotides match TRBD1. The trim removed 0 bases at V and 3 bases at J, leaving 9 bases unmatched. The CDR3 runs 17 residues. Germline loops: CDR1 MDHEN, CDR2 SYDVKM. As DNA, the CDR3 is TGTGCCAGCAGTTTATGGTTGGACAGGGTGACGGACACTGAAGCTTTCTTT. This sequence encodes CASSLWLDRVTDTEAFF.